This T cell receptor beta chain was found in a study of shared clonotypes between healthy human individuals. Study-wide context: Each donor's CD8 memory used one plate, CD8 naive two, each CD4 subset three.

In this sample, this clone turned up many times. The antigen is undetermined. Other DNA sequences from this sample encode an identical CDR3 as well. For each subset, genomic DNA was distributed in equal portions over several immunoSEQ plates. Sequencing used immunoSEQ multiplex PCR; TCRdb keeps in-frame clones, though not all of them. The sample includes 600,000 to 750,000 clones, 55% to 75% of them seen just once. Study observations and caveats: In having few donors, the study represented limited genetic and exposure-history diversity.

The receptor was derived from a woman aged 25 to 39 in good health. The sequenced material came from memory CD4+ T cells sorted from blood. Subset here: CD45RA-negative fraction.

DNA for the CDR3: TGTGCCAGCACAGGCAGGGCCAACACCGGGGAGCTGTTTTTT. As protein: CASTGRANTGELFF. The chain links TRBV6-1 to TRBJ2-2; tentative D call: TRBD1 (5 bases). V was trimmed by 7 bases and J by 2 bases, leaving 11 bases between them. Germline assignment: CDR1 MNHNS and CDR2 SASEGT. The CDR3 is 14 residues long.